A single sample is the source of the 5 T cell receptor beta chains below, sequenced in a study of tumor-infiltrating lymphocytes in primary liver carcinoma. From unsorted bulk tissue weighing roughly 17-31 mg, DNA and RNA were co-extracted. The input was 450 to 500 ng total RNA; TCR beta cDNA was made from it with a constant-region primer. Three rounds of nested multiplex PCR with slightly modified ARM-PCR produced TCR beta libraries. Primers for the first two PCR rounds were TRBV1-TRBV30 forward primers and a C-beta reverse primer (roughly 10 cycles per round). TCRdb re-called the multiplex PCR reads with MiXCR, one entry per CDR3 protein. The table records more than 100,000 distinct CDR3 sequences, 65% of them present only once. Material: liver tumor tissue from sampling region 1. Regarding subset: tumor region T1, superior pole. All receptors derive from a woman between 55 and 75 years old with primary liver carcinoma and hepatitis B virus infection.

As regards this clonotype: The junction does not match germline at one end; this may be a read error. The chain couples TRBV5-1 to TRBJ2-5; either TRBD1 or TRBD2 may supply D (7 bases each). The CDR3 totals 14 residues. The germline gives CDR1 SGHRS, CDR2 YFSETQ. The CDR3 is CASNLGGGTETQYF. CDR3 coding DNA: TGCGCCAGCAACTTGGGAGGGGGCACGGAGACCCAGTACTTC.

A remark on this clonotype: Germline is not matched at one junction end, which may reflect a read error. V and J are TRBV5-5 and TRBJ2-2, with 9 bases fitting TRBD2. Germline CDR1 is SGHKS and CDR2 is YYEKEE (reference sequence). This CDR3 spans 15 amino acids. CDR3 protein: CASSYGGRAIGELLF. CDR3 sequence (DNA): TGTGCCAGCAGCTATGGCGGGAGGGCCATCGGGGAGCTGCTTTTT.

This clonotype has ten or more counts. The V and J genes are TRBV29-1 and TRBJ1-2; 7 nucleotides agree with TRBD1. The CDR3 is 14 amino acids. Germline lookup yields CDR1 SQVTM and CDR2 ANQGSEA. V lost 4 bases to trimming and J lost 5 bases; unmatched junction nucleotides: 10. CDR3 residues: CSVGDRASPYGYTF. In DNA form, the CDR3 reads TGCAGCGTTGGGGACAGAGCCTCTCCTTATGGCTACACCTTC.

This clonotype came up once. No conserved phenylalanine or tryptophan ends this CDR3, so it is likely a read error. This chain links TRBV19 with TRBJ1-1; D may be TRBD1 (6 bases). This CDR3 spans 17 amino acids. Looked up from germline, CDR1 is LNHDA and CDR2 is SQIVND (reference sequence). V lost 7 bases and J 5 bases, leaving 26 bases between the germline ends. CDR3 sequence reads: CASMGRTGMQGRTEAFL. In DNA form, the CDR3 reads TGTGCCAGTATGGGCCGCACGGGGATGCAGGGGAGGACTGAAGCTTTCCTT.

Remarks on this clonotype: Because it lacks the conserved phenylalanine or tryptophan at the end, this CDR3 is likely a read error. This chain joins TRBV12-3 or TRBV12-4 and TRBJ1-1; D might be TRBD1 (5 bases). There are 12 residues in the CDR3. The V and J ends lost 10 bases and 3 bases respectively, with 12 bases between them. DNA for the CDR3: TGTGCCACCCGGACATCCGACACTGAAGCTTTCTAT. This translates into CATRTSDTEAFY.